This T cell receptor (beta chain) is drawn from a study of T cell changes during pregnancy in multiple sclerosis. Here immunoSEQ multiplex PCR was the method, and the copy in TCRdb shows in-frame clones only, minus some. The sample includes 33,000 or so clones, roughly nine tenths of them seen just once. The ends were cut back, 3 bases at V and 7 bases at J, with 10 bases in the middle. CDR1 is LNHDA and CDR2 is SQIVND in the germline V gene (reference sequence). The length of the CDR3 is 13 residues. The rearrangement uses TRBV19 and TRBJ1-5; unclear D gene. The sample was CD8+ T cells from peripheral blood mononuclear cells, taken in the second trimester of pregnancy. The receptor was derived from a female donor in good health, enrolled as a control in a pregnancy study. The CDR3 region is CASSIVGSQPQHF. Here the CDR3 DNA reads TGTGCCAGTAGTATTGTGGGGAGCCAGCCCCAGCATTTT.